These T cell receptor beta chains were read from a single sample in a study of T cells in Graves' hyperthyroidism and ophthalmopathy. TCRdb called the multiplex PCR reads again in MiXCR, with one record for every CDR3 protein. The table includes 550,000 to 600,000 distinct CDR3 sequences, about half detected once. The sequencing sample was made of peripheral blood or thyroid tissue (not recorded which). The receptor source for this set is an adult woman with Graves' disease, either hyperthyroidism or ophthalmopathy (not recorded which). Each CDR3 is given with its conserved first and last residue. D genes are given only for firm matches. The size field is filled for only some rows; it gives once, few, many or a size class.

V,length,J,D,size,DNA,CDR3
TRBV9,15,TRBJ1-3,NA,few,TGTGCCAGCAGCGCGGGGACCCCCGGTGGAAACACCATATATTTT,CASSAGTPGGNTIYF
TRBV10-3,15,TRBJ2-7,TRBD2,NA,TGTGCCAGTTCATCGACTAGCGGGAGCTCCTACGAGCAGTACTTC,CASSSTSGSSYEQYF
TRBV2,11,TRBJ2-5,NA,NA,TGTGCCAGCAGAGTGATAGAGACCCAGTACTTC,CASRVIETQYF
TRBV7-8,13,TRBJ2-7,NA,once,TGTGCCAGCAGCTTGCACCACTCCTACGAGCAGTACTTC,CASSLHHSYEQYF
TRBV2,14,TRBJ1-1,NA,NA,TGTGCCAGCATGGTCGGGACGGACAACACTGAAGCTTTCTTT,CASMVGTDNTEAFF
TRBV4-1,13,TRBJ2-7,NA,many,TGCGCCAGCAGCCCATCACTAGACTACGAGCAGTACTTC,CASSPSLDYEQYF
TRBV2,15,TRBJ2-2,NA,NA,TGTGCCAGCTCAACTAGCACCCCCGGCACCGGGGAGCTGTTTTTT,CASSTSTPGTGELFF
TRBV7-2,14,TRBJ1-1,NA,once,TGTGCCAGCAGTCCCCGCGAACTACACACTGAAGCTTTCTTT,CASSPRELHTEAFF
TRBV14,15,TRBJ2-3,NA,NA,TGTGCCAGCAGCCAAGGCGCGGGTCGGACAGATACGCAGTATTTT,CASSQGAGRTDTQYF
TRBV2,12,TRBJ2-5,NA,few,TGTGCCAGCAGTATGCACGGGGAGACCCAGTACTTC,CASSMHGETQYF
TRBV7-2,13,TRBJ2-7,NA,NA,TGTGCCAGCAGTTACCAGAGCCCCTACGAGCAGTACTTC,CASSYQSPYEQYF
TRBV29-1,11,TRBJ1-3,NA,NA,TGCAGCGTCCCCGTGCTAGACACCATATATTTT,CSVPVLDTIYF
TRBV7-9,14,TRBJ2-5,NA,NA,TGTGCCAGCAGCTTAAGGTTGCGGCAAGAGACCCAGTACTTC,CASSLRLRQETQYF
TRBV19,13,TRBJ1-3,NA,NA,TGTGCCAGTAGTATATGGTCAGCAAACACCATATATTTT,CASSIWSANTIYF
TRBV7-2,14,TRBJ1-1,NA,NA,TGTGCCAGCAGCTACACACGGAGGGGAACTGAAGCTTTCTTT,CASSYTRRGTEAFF
TRBV20-1,16,TRBJ1-1,NA,NA,TGCAGTGCTAGAGATAGTGGGACTTTTCGGAACACTGAAGCTTTCTTT,CSARDSGTFRNTEAFF
TRBV2,17,TRBJ1-6,NA,many,TGTGCCAGCAGTGAAGCGCTTCTGGCAGAGAGTAATTCACCCCTCCACTTT,CASSEALLAESNSPLHF
TRBV5-1,16,TRBJ1-1,NA,many,TGCGCCAGCAGCTCAACGACAGTGAGAGGAGCTGGACTGGCTTTCTTT,CASSSTTVRGAGLAFF
TRBV20-1,13,TRBJ1-1,TRBD1,NA,TGCAGTCCTTCAGGGGGCCCGAACACTGAAGCTTTCTTT,CSPSGGPNTEAFF
TRBV7-2,16,TRBJ1-1,NA,NA,TGTGCCAGCAGCTTATTCTCGCGGACGCTGGACACTGAAGCTTTCTTT,CASSLFSRTLDTEAFF
TRBV6-6,14,TRBJ2-7,NA,many,TGTGCCAGCAGTTATCAGGGCTTGCCCTACGAGCAGTACTTC,CASSYQGLPYEQYF
TRBV30,12,TRBJ1-4,NA,few,TGTGCCTGGAGTGTTCCTGCGGAAAAACTGTTTTTT,CAWSVPAEKLFF
TRBV2,14,TRBJ1-1,NA,NA,TGTGCCAGCAGTGAACGAGGGGTTGGGACTGAAGCTTTCTTT,CASSERGVGTEAFF
TRBV29-1,18,TRBJ2-6,TRBD1,NA,TGCAGCGTTGAAGAGGGTGGACAGGGAGACTCTGGGGCCAACGTCCTGACTTTC,CSVEEGGQGDSGANVLTF
TRBV12-3/TRBV12-4,18,TRBJ1-4,TRBD1,NA,TGTGCCAGCAGGGGCGGACAGGGGGCCTTTGCAACTAATGAAGAACTGTTTTTT,CASRGGQGAFATNEELFF
TRBV7-9,14,TRBJ2-5,TRBD1,NA,TGTGCCAGCAGCTTTTGGGACAGTGAAGAGACCCAGTACTTC,CASSFWDSEETQYF
TRBV20-1,11,TRBJ1-2,NA,NA,TGCAGAGCAAGGCGATCCTATGGCTACACCTTC,CRARRSYGYTF
TRBV10-3,14,TRBJ1-6,NA,many,TGTGCCAACTCCGGCGGGACAAATAATTCACCCCTCCACTTT,CANSGGTNNSPLHF
TRBV5-1,14,TRBJ2-2,NA,many,TGCGCCAGCAGCTTGAAACAGTCCACCGGGGAGCTGTTTTTT,CASSLKQSTGELFF
TRBV11-2,12,TRBJ2-7,NA,NA,TGTGCCAGCAGCGCTTTCCCCTACGAGCAGTACTTC,CASSAFPYEQYF
TRBV10-3,14,TRBJ2-7,NA,NA,TGTGCCATCAGTGAGTCGTCAGGGGTGGTCGAGCAGTACTTC,CAISESSGVVEQYF
TRBV29-1,13,TRBJ2-7,NA,NA,TGCAGCGTTACCCCAGGCGCAACCTACGAGCAGTACTTC,CSVTPGATYEQYF
TRBV11-2,16,TRBJ2-5,NA,NA,TGTGCCAGCAGCTTAAGACGGTGGACTAGGGGGGAGACCCAGTACTTC,CASSLRRWTRGETQYF
TRBV15,17,TRBJ1-2,TRBD1,NA,TGTGCCACCAGCAGAGATGGTGGGCGACAGGGGGCGCGTGGCTACACCTTC,CATSRDGGRQGARGYTF
TRBV7-2,12,TRBJ1-2,NA,once,TGTGCCAGCAGCTTCCTCCCTTCTGGCTACACCTTC,CASSFLPSGYTF
TRBV7-8,15,TRBJ2-5,TRBD2,few,TGTGCCAGCACGATTAGGAGACTAGCGGTAGAGACCCAGTACTTC,CASTIRRLAVETQYF
TRBV2,11,TRBJ1-1,NA,NA,TGTGCTAGGTTGTCGGTTACTGAAGCTTTCTTT,CARLSVTEAFF
TRBV28,14,TRBJ1-1,NA,few,TGTGCCAGCAGTTCTAGGTTCGGGGACACTGAAGCTTTCTTT,CASSSRFGDTEAFF
TRBV5-1,18,TRBJ1-5,NA,NA,TGCGCCAGCAGCTTGGGGCCCTCATTCGACGTTAGCAATCAGCCCCAGCATTTT,CASSLGPSFDVSNQPQHF
TRBV15,15,TRBJ1-5,NA,NA,TGTGCCACCAGCAGAGACAGTAAGAGGGATCAGCCCCAGCATTTT,CATSRDSKRDQPQHF
TRBV10-2,13,TRBJ1-1,NA,many,TGCGCCAGCAGCGAGACAGAAAACACTGAAGCTTTCTTT,CASSETENTEAFF
TRBV25-1,13,TRBJ1-4,NA,once,TGTGCCTGCAGCGGGAAGAAGGATGAAAAACTGTTTTTT,CACSGKKDEKLFF